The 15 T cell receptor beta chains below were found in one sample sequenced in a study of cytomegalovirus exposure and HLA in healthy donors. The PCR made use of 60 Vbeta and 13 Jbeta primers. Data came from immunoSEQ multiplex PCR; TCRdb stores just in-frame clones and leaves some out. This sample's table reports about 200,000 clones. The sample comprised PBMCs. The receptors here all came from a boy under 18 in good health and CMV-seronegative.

CDR3 region: CASKLWHSNYEQYF. CDR3 sequence (DNA): TGTGCCAGCAAGCTTTGGCACAGCAACTACGAGCAGTACTTC. The rearrangement uses TRBV5-6 and TRBJ2-7; the D is unclear. V gave up 6 bases and J gave up 3 bases, with 16 bases separating them. The germline V gene encodes CDR1 SGHDT and CDR2 YYEEEE. This CDR3 is 14 amino acids long.

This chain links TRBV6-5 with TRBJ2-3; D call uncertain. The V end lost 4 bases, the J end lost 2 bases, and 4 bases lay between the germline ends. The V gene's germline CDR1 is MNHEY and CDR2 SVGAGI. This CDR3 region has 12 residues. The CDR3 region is CASSSITDTQYF. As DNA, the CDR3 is TGTGCCAGCAGTTCTATCACAGATACGCAGTATTTT.

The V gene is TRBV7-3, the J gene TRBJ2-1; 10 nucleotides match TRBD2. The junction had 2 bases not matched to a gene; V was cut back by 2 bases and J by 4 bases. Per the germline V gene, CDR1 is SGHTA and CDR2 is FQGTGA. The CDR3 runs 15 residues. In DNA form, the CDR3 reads TGTGCCAGCAGCTTACTGACTAGCGGGTACAATGAGCAGTTCTTC. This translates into CASSLLTSGYNEQFF. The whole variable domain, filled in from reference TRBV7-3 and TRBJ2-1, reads GAGVSQTPSNKVTEKGKYVELRCDPISGHTALYWYRQSLGQGPEFLIYFQGTGAADDSGLPNDRFFAVRPEGSVSTLKIQRTERGDSAVYLCASSLLTSGYNEQFFGPGTRLTVL.

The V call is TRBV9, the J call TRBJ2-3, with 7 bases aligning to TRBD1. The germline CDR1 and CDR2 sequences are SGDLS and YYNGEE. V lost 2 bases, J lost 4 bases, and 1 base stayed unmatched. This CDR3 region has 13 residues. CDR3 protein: CASSVGQSDTQYF. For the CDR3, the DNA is TGTGCCAGCAGCGTGGGACAGTCAGATACGCAGTATTTT.

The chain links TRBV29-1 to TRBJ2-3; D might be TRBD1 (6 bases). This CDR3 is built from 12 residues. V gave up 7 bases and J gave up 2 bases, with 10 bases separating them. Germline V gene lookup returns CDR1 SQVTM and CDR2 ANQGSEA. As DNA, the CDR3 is TGCAGCGCCGGACAGATCACAGATACGCAGTATTTT. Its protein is CSAGQITDTQYF.

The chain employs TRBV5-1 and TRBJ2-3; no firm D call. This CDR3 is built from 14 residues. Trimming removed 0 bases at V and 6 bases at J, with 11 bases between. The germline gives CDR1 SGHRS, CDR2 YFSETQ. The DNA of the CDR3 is TGCGCCAGCAGCTTGGCCGTGACTTACGATACGCAGTATTTT. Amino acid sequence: CASSLAVTYDTQYF.

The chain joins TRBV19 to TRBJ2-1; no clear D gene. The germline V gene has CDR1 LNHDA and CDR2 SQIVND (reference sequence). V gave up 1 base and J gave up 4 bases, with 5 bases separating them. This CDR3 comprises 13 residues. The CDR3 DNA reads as TGTGCCAGTAGTATAGTCCCATACAATGAGCAGTTCTTC. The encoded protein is CASSIVPYNEQFF. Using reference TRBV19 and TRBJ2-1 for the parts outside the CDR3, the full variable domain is DGGITQSPKYLFRKEGQNVTLSCEQNLNHDAMYWYRQDPGQGLRLIYYSQIVNDFQKGDIAEGYSVSREKKESFPLTVTSAQKNPTAFYLCASSIVPYNEQFFGPGTRLTVL.

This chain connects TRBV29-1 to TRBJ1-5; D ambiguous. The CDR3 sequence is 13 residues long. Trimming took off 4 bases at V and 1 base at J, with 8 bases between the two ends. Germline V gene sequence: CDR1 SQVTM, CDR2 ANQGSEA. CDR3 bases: TGCAGCGTTGTGACGGGAAGCAATCAGCCCCAGCATTTT. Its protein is CSVVTGSNQPQHF.

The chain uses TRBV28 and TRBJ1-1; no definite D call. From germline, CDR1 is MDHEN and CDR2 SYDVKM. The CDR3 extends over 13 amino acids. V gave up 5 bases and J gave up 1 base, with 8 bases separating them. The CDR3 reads CASSHGWNTEAFF. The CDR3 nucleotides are TGTGCCAGCAGTCACGGGTGGAACACTGAAGCTTTCTTT. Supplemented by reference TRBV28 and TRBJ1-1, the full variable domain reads DVKVTQSSRYLVKRTGEKVFLECVQDMDHENMFWYRQDPGLGLRLIYFSYDVKMKEKGDIPEGYSVSREKKERFSLILESASTNQTSMYLCASSHGWNTEAFFGQGTRLTVV.

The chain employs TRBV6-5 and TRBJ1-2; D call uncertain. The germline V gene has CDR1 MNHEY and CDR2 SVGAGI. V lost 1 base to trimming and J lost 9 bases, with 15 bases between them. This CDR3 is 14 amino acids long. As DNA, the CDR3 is TGTGCCAGCAGTTACTATGAGGAGAGGGCTAGCTACACCTTC. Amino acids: CASSYYEERASYTF.

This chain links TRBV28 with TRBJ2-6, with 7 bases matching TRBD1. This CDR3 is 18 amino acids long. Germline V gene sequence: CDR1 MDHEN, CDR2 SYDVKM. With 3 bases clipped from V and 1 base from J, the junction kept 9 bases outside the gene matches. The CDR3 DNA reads TGTGCCAGCAGTTTTCCTAGGGGGCTGGGGTCTGGGGCCAACGTCCTGACTTTC. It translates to CASSFPRGLGSGANVLTF.

The CDR3 loop reads CASRLWGGKLRDRDGYTF. The DNA for the CDR3 is TGTGCAAGTCGCCTCTGGGGGGGAAAGCTCCGGGACAGGGACGGCTACACCTTC. This chain connects TRBV12-2 to TRBJ1-2; the DNA was not used to check the table's D call, TRBD1. TRBV12-2 is deemed a pseudogene. The CDR3 is 18 amino acids.

The DNA of the CDR3 is TGTGCCAGCAGCCGGGGACAGGGGGTAGTGGAGACCCAGTACTTC. This translates into CASSRGQGVVETQYF. The chain links TRBV11-2 to TRBJ2-5, with 11 bases aligning to TRBD1. The CDR3 sequence is 15 residues long. V was pared by 5 bases and J by 5 bases, with 7 bases of the junction left unmatched. CDR1 SGHAT and CDR2 FQNNGV come from the germline V gene.

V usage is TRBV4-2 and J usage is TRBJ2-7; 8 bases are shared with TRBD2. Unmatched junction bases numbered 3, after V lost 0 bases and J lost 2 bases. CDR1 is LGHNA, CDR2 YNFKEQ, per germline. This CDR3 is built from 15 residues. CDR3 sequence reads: CASSQETSAAYEQYF. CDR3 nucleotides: TGTGCCAGCAGCCAAGAGACTAGCGCCGCCTACGAGCAGTACTTC.

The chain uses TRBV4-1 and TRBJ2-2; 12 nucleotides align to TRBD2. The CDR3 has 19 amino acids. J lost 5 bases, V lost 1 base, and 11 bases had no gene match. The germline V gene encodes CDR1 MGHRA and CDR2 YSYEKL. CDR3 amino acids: CASSQAEPGLAGRTGELFF. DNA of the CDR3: TGCGCCAGCAGCCAAGCAGAACCGGGACTAGCGGGTCGGACCGGGGAGCTGTTTTTT.